A selection of T cell receptor beta chains follows, all from one sample in a study of shared clonotypes between healthy human individuals. The method was immunoSEQ multiplex PCR; TCRdb's version includes in-frame clones alone and lacks a portion of them. There are approximately 95,000 clones in the sample; about 68% occur only once, and less than 55% lies in the top ten. The sample comprised memory CD8+ T cells sorted from blood. These receptors were taken from a man aged 30-40 years in good health. CDR3s include the opening cysteine and the closing phenylalanine or tryptophan. A D gene is named only where the DNA matches it firmly. Size values are once, few and many counts, or a class for expanded clones, and some rows have none.

TRBD1,TRBJ1-5,TRBV19,few,TGTGCCAGTACCATCCTGACAGGGTCGGGTCAGCCCCAGCATTTT,CASTILTGSGQPQHF
TRBD2,TRBJ2-7,TRBV28,NA,TGTGCCAGCAGTTTAGTGGCTAGCGGGAGCGTCGGGTACGAGCAGTACTTC,CASSLVASGSVGYEQYF
NA,TRBJ2-2,TRBV6-5,NA,TGTGCCAGCAGTTACTCGGACACTTACACCGGGGAGCTGTTTTTT,CASSYSDTYTGELFF
NA,TRBJ2-7,TRBV28,NA,TGTGCCAGCACAGTAGGTGGCGAGCAGTACTTC,CASTVGGEQYF
NA,TRBJ1-1,TRBV7-8,few,TGTGCCAGCAGCGAAATCGCGGGGTCCACTGAAGCTTTCTTT,CASSEIAGSTEAFF
NA,TRBJ1-1,TRBV19,few,TGTGCCAGTAAGGCAGGGATCGGCTTCACTGAAGCTTTCTTT,CASKAGIGFTEAFF
NA,TRBJ1-5,TRBV7-2,NA,TGTGCCAGCAGCTTAGATAACATCTATCAGCCCCAGCATTTT,CASSLDNIYQPQHF
NA,TRBJ2-1,TRBV7-8,many,TGTGCCAGCAGTCCAACAGGGCAGGGGGAGCAGTTCTTC,CASSPTGQGEQFF
NA,TRBJ2-5,TRBV11-2,NA,TGTGCCAGCAGCTTAGGTCTGAGTGGGAAAGAGACCCAGTACTTC,CASSLGLSGKETQYF
NA,TRBJ2-7,TRBV9,many,TGTGCCAGCAATTCGGGGTCTTCCTACGAGCAGTACTTC,CASNSGSSYEQYF
NA,TRBJ2-1,TRBV9,few,TGTGCCAGCAGCCGGGACTCCTCCTACAATGAGCAGTTCTTC,CASSRDSSYNEQFF
NA,TRBJ1-5,TRBV2,few,TGTGCCAGCAGGTCGGGACTTAGCAATCAGCCCCAGCATTTT,CASRSGLSNQPQHF
TRBD1,TRBJ1-4,TRBV27,NA,TGTGCCAGCAGTTTATTGGGGACAGGCAATGAAAAACTGTTTTTT,CASSLLGTGNEKLFF
TRBD1,TRBJ2-7,TRBV10-3,once,TGTGCCATCAGTGGAACCGCACAGGGGATGGTGCAGTACTTC,CAISGTAQGMVQYF
NA,TRBJ2-7,TRBV7-2,NA,TGTGCCAGCAGCTCACCGGGAGTCGGGCTCTACGAGCAGTACTTC,CASSSPGVGLYEQYF
NA,TRBJ2-5,TRBV5-1,NA,TGCGCCAGCAGCGCGAGTGCGCCAGATCAAGAGACCCAGTACTTC,CASSASAPDQETQYF
TRBD1,TRBJ2-4,TRBV27,NA,TGTGCCAGCAGTCCCCGCCGGGACAGGGGTATCCGGTTCGGAAACATTCAGTACTTC,CASSPRRDRGIRFGNIQYF
TRBD1,TRBJ1-5,TRBV27,NA,TGTGCCAGCGGGTTCAGGGGGGACAATCAGCCCCAGCATTTT,CASGFRGDNQPQHF
TRBD2,TRBJ2-7,TRBV29-1,NA,TGCAGCGTCGACGGGTTAGCGGGAGTAAACGAGCAGTACTTC,CSVDGLAGVNEQYF
TRBD2,TRBJ2-7,TRBV5-5,once,TGTGCCAGCAGCTCTTCTAGCGGGAGTTACTACGAGCAGTACTTC,CASSSSSGSYYEQYF
NA,TRBJ2-7,TRBV18,NA,TGTGCCAGCTCACCAAAGTTCCGCCACGGTTTCTACGAGCAGTACTTC,CASSPKFRHGFYEQYF
NA,TRBJ2-7,TRBV5-1,NA,TGCGCCAGCAGCTTGGGGGCGGGCGGTCACCGTTACGAGCAGTACTTC,CASSLGAGGHRYEQYF
NA,TRBJ2-7,TRBV19,NA,TGTGCCAGTAGTATAGGGTCCTACGAGCAGTACTTC,CASSIGSYEQYF
NA,TRBJ2-3,TRBV6-5,NA,TGTGCCAGCAGTTACTTGGGGGGAACGGGCACAGATACGCAGTATTTT,CASSYLGGTGTDTQYF
NA,TRBJ1-5,TRBV7-6,NA,TGTGCCAGCAGCTTAGCGGCTGAGGATCAGCCCCAGCATTTT,CASSLAAEDQPQHF
TRBD2,TRBJ2-7,TRBV4-3,NA,TGCGCCAGCAGCCAAGATCGACGGGAGGGCACATTGCATTACGAGCAGTACTTC,CASSQDRREGTLHYEQYF
NA,TRBJ2-7,TRBV9,NA,TGTGCCAGCAGCGCTACCCCGACAGGGGCGGGGGTCTACGAGCAGTACTTC,CASSATPTGAGVYEQYF
TRBD2,TRBJ2-1,TRBV10-2,NA,TGCGCCAGCAGTGGGCGGGAGTACCGCAATGAGCAGTTCTTC,CASSGREYRNEQFF
TRBD1,TRBJ1-1,TRBV27,once,TGTGCCAGCTTGGGACAGGGGTCCGGCACTGAAGCTTTCTTT,CASLGQGSGTEAFF
NA,TRBJ1-2,TRBV2,NA,TGTGCCAGCAGAAAGGGGGGTTTGATGGATGGCTACACCTTC,CASRKGGLMDGYTF
NA,TRBJ1-1,TRBV10-2,NA,TGCGCCAGCAGTGAGTCCCACCGGAAAGCTTTCTTT,CASSESHRKAFF
NA,TRBJ1-1,TRBV7-9,many,TGTGCCAGCAGCTTCGAGAACACTGAAGCTTTCTTT,CASSFENTEAFF
NA,TRBJ2-7,TRBV10-3,NA,TGTGCCATCAGTGCTTTAGGCTACGAGCAGTACTTC,CAISALGYEQYF
NA,TRBJ1-6,TRBV5-4,NA,TGTGCCAGCAGCCGTGGAAGGGGAGAAAATTCACCCCTCCACTTT,CASSRGRGENSPLHF
TRBD1,TRBJ1-2,TRBV27,NA,TGTGCCAGCAGTCCTGGACAGGGGAACTATGGCTACACCTTC,CASSPGQGNYGYTF
TRBD1,TRBJ2-7,TRBV27,NA,TGTGCCAGTAGGGACAGGGGAAACTACGAGCAGTACTTC,CASRDRGNYEQYF
NA,TRBJ2-7,TRBV7-8,NA,TGTGCCAGCACCCCCGCGGGATACGAGCAGTACTTC,CASTPAGYEQYF
NA,TRBJ2-6,TRBV6-4,NA,TGTGCCAGCAGCGTACAGGGCTCTGGGGCCAACGTCCTGACTTTC,CASSVQGSGANVLTF
NA,TRBJ1-5,TRBV27,few,TGTGCCAAACAGGTATTGAGGAATCAGCCCCAGCATTTT,CAKQVLRNQPQHF
NA,TRBJ2-7,TRBV7-9,many,TGTGCCAGCAGCTTAGTCCAAGGTGGCCCTTTCTACGAGCAGTACTTC,CASSLVQGGPFYEQYF
NA,TRBJ2-2,TRBV27,NA,TGTGCCAGCAGTGACAACCGCCTACACGACACCGGGGAGCTGTTTTTT,CASSDNRLHDTGELFF
TRBD1,TRBJ2-2,TRBV7-9,once,TGTGCCAGCAGCTGGGGACAGGGCGACACCGGGGAGCTGTTTTTT,CASSWGQGDTGELFF
TRBD1,TRBJ1-1,TRBV7-7,few,TGTGCCAGCAGCATCGGACAGGGAACTGAAGCTTTCTTT,CASSIGQGTEAFF
NA,TRBJ1-1,TRBV28,NA,TGTGCCAGCAGTTTACCTACTGAAGCTTTCTTT,CASSLPTEAFF
TRBD1,TRBJ2-1,TRBV7-8,NA,TGTGCCAGCAGCTTTCCCGGGACAGTGCTATCGGGTAAGCAGTTCTTC,CASSFPGTVLSGKQFF
NA,TRBJ2-1,TRBV21-1,NA,TGTGCCAGCAGTGGGACAGGTCCTTCGGAGGAAGGATCCTACAATGAGCAGTTCTTC,CASSGTGPSEEGSYNEQFF
TRBD1,TRBJ2-2,TRBV9,few,TGTGCCAGCAGCGCCCCCGGACAGGCGATAAACACCGGGGAGCTGTTTTTT,CASSAPGQAINTGELFF
TRBD2,TRBJ2-1,TRBV28,NA,TGTGCCAGCAGTTTACCTAGCGGGAACTACAATGAGCAGTTCTTC,CASSLPSGNYNEQFF
NA,TRBJ2-1,TRBV6-6,few,TGTGCCAGCAGTTACGGCCCACCCGAGCAGTTCTTC,CASSYGPPEQFF
NA,TRBJ1-1,TRBV28,NA,TGTGCCAGCAGTCGTACAGGGATTGGAGGCACTGAAGCTTTCTTT,CASSRTGIGGTEAFF
TRBD2,TRBJ2-3,TRBV6-1,many,TGTGCCAGCAGTGGTCTAGCGGGTAGGGGAACAGATACGCAGTATTTT,CASSGLAGRGTDTQYF
NA,TRBJ2-7,TRBV9,few,TGTGCCAGCAGCGCACTGGGTGTTAGTACCTACGAGCAGTACTTC,CASSALGVSTYEQYF
TRBD1,TRBJ2-7,TRBV11-1,NA,TGTGCCAGCAGCTTCTCCGGGACAGTTGCCTACGAGCAGTACTTC,CASSFSGTVAYEQYF
TRBD1,TRBJ2-2,TRBV6-1,NA,TGTGCCAGCAGTGCGGGACAGGGGGCCTCCGGGGAGCTGTTTTTT,CASSAGQGASGELFF
NA,TRBJ2-3,TRBV5-4,NA,TGTGCCAGCAGCCCTTTATCCGGGACGGGATCAGATACGCAGTATTTT,CASSPLSGTGSDTQYF
TRBD2,TRBJ2-3,TRBV28,once,TGTGCCAGCAGTGGGACGACTGACAGCGGGATTACAGATACGCAGTATTTT,CASSGTTDSGITDTQYF
TRBD1,TRBJ2-1,TRBV28,NA,TGTGCCAGCAGTCCGACAGGGTCCTACAATGAGCAGTTCTTC,CASSPTGSYNEQFF